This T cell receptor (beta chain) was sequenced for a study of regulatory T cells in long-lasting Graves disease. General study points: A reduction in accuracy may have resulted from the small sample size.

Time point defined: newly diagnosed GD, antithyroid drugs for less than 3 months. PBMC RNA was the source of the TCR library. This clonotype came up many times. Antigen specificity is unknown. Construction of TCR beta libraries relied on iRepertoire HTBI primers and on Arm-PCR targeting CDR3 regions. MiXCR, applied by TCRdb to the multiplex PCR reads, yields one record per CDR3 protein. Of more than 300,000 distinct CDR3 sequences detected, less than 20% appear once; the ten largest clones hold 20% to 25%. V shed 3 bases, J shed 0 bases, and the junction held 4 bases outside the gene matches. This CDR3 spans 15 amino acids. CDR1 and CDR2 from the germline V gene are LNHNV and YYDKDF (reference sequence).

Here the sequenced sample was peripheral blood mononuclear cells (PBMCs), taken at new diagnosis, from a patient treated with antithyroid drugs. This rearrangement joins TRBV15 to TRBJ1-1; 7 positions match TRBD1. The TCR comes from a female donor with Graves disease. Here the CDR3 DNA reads TGTGCCACCAGCAGTAAACAGGGGTTGAACACTGAAGCTTTCTTT. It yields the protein CATSSKQGLNTEAFF.